The present TCR beta chain was sequenced within a study of blood T cell repertoires in COVID-19. On the study more broadly: Material from acute and convalescent COVID-19 was sourced from the United States, Italy and Spain.

From germline, CDR1 is SGHRS and CDR2 YFSETQ. This CDR3 is 15 amino acids long. The V gene end was trimmed by 6 bases and the J gene end by 0 bases; junction bases not matched to a gene: 6. Methods used by the authors: Reference gene primer amplification gave estimated nucleated cell counts. Sequenced by immunoSEQ multiplex PCR; TCRdb stores in-frame clones only, minus some. V, J and clone size derive from that table, while D and trimming were established from the DNA sequence. Here the sample spans 100,000 or so clones, 85% to 90% being singletons. Material for sequencing was peripheral blood. This TCR was recovered from an older woman in a cohort sampled during active or convalescent COVID-19. V and J are TRBV5-1 and TRBJ2-3; 8 nucleotides agree with TRBD1. The DNA of the CDR3 is TGCGCCAGCACCCTCCAGGGGGCAAGCACAGATACGCAGTATTTT. This translates into CASTLQGASTDTQYF.